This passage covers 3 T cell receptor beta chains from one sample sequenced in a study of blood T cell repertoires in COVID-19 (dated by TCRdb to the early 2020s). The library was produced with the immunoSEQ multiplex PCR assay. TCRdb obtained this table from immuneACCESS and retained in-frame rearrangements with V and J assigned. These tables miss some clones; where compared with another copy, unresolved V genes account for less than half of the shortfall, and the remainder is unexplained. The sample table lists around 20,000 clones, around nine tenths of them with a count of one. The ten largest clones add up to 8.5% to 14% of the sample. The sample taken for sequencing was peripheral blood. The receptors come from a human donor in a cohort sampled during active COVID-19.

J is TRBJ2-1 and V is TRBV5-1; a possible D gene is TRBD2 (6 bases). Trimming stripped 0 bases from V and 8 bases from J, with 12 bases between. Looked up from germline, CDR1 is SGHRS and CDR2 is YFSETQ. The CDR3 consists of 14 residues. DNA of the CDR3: TGCGCCAGCAGCTTGGGACTCGGAGGGGATGAGCAGTTCTTC. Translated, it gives CASSLGLGGDEQFF.

In DNA, the CDR3 is TGTGCCAGCAGCTGGGGGGACCTAGCGGGAGGCGGCGAGCAGTACTTC. Amino acids: CASSWGDLAGGGEQYF. The chain couples TRBV6-2 or TRBV6-3 to TRBJ2-7; 11 nucleotides agree with TRBD2. V lost 6 bases and J lost 6; bases outside the gene matches: 13. Germline-derived CDR1 and CDR2 are MNHEY and SVGEGT. The CDR3 sequence is 16 residues long.

CDR3 amino acids: CASSLGQLRMNTEAFF. In DNA form, the CDR3 reads TGTGCCAGCAGCCTCGGACAGCTTCGCATGAACACTGAAGCTTTCTTT. This chain uses TRBV5-6 with TRBJ1-1, with D maybe TRBD1 (6 bases). The germline V gene has CDR1 SGHDT and CDR2 YYEEEE. This CDR3 is built from 16 residues. The V and J ends lost 4 bases and 0 bases respectively, with 16 bases between them.